This T cell receptor (beta chain) emerged from a study of Ad26.COV2.S vaccination and SARS-CoV-2 variants. Treatment noted: some 19 received Ad26.COV2.S at low or high dose, single or two shots; 5 received placebo; per-sample allocation not given. Following the first vaccine or placebo injection, samples were taken on day 63. The assay was immunoSEQ multiplex PCR, and TCRdb's table has in-frame clones only and misses some. This sample has about 320,000 clones, with 85% found just once. Looked up from germline, CDR1 is SGHAT and CDR2 is FQNNGV. The CDR3 covers 16 residues. Trimming pared 5 bases from V and 0 bases from J, leaving 11 bases between.

The chain joins TRBV11-2 to TRBJ2-6; D not certain. The receptor was isolated from a person aged 18 to 59 who received the Ad26.COV2.S COVID-19 vaccine or a placebo. The sequencing here drew on peripheral blood, taken in a trial of Ad26.COV2.S vaccine versus placebo. The CDR3 bases are TGTGCCAGCAGCACCAGAGAGTTCTCTGGGGCCAACGTCCTGACTTTC. Residues: CASSTREFSGANVLTF.